This TCR beta chain was documented in a study of T-cell memory formation after mild COVID-19. V lost 1 base and J lost 1, with 17 bases in between. CDR1 and CDR2 from the germline V gene are DFQATT and SNEGSKA (reference sequence). The CDR3 is 17 residues long. TCRdb processed the 5' RACE reads anew with MiXCR; each CDR3 protein has one entry. The sample lists about 200,000 distinct CDR3 sequences, approximately 10% seen once, with 3.5% in the top ten. V usage is TRBV20-1 and J usage is TRBJ1-3, with D possibly being TRBD1 (6 bases). The clonotype was recovered from a young man who had mild COVID-19 (a few samples of this study predate the infection). Cell type and time point are not known. Sequenced input: PBMCs or a T cell subset sorted from them (not recorded which). The CDR3 sequence is CSARGMDGGLSGNTIYF. The CDR3 DNA sequence: TGCAGTGCTAGAGGCATGGATGGGGGGCTTTCTGGAAACACCATATATTTT.